The clone carrying this T cell receptor (beta chain) is a singleton in its sample. Its matching antigen is unknown. The protocol was immunoSEQ multiplex PCR, while the TCRdb copy is restricted to in-frame clones and leaves out a portion. The repertoire includes over 100,000 clones, roughly four fifths of them detected once, and approximately 10% sits in the top ten. The CDR3 is made up of 14 amino acids. V lost 6 bases and J lost 9, with 19 bases in between. Germline V lookup: CDR1 SGHRS, CDR2 YFSETQ. This specimen comes from a study of T cell responses to AZD1222 COVID-19 vaccine. General study points: Just a handful of AZD1222 recipients tested seropositive at baseline.

The sequence was collected from an adult in good health. The sequences come from peripheral blood, collected on day 0 of AZD1222 vaccination. V gene TRBV5-1 combines with J gene TRBJ2-1, with a weak D call TRBD2 (6 bases). The CDR3 nucleotides are TGCGCCAGCAAGGTGGGAGGCCCTGGGGGTGAGCAGTTCTTC. This encodes CASKVGGPGGEQFF.